The 29 T cell receptor beta chains listed next were all sequenced from one sample in a study of shared clonotypes between healthy human individuals. Generated by immunoSEQ multiplex PCR, the TCRdb table keeps only in-frame clones and is missing some. The table has hundreds of thousands of clones, 55% to 85% seen once; the top ten hold around 1.7%. Sequenced: memory CD4+ T cells sorted from blood. The subset denotes: CD45RA-negative fraction. These receptors originate from a woman aged 25 to 39 in good health.

This clone was seen repeatedly, ten times or more. The genes are TRBV5-6 and TRBJ2-3; D call uncertain. This CDR3 region has 13 residues. The V end was cut by 8 bases, the J end by 4 bases, with 14 bases between. CDR1 SGHDT and CDR2 YYEEEE come from the germline V gene. The chain's CDR3 is CASQLVASDTQYF. CDR3 DNA sequence: TGTGCCAGTCAGCTTGTAGCCTCAGATACGCAGTATTTT.

CDR3 protein: CASSSTGFTEAFF. CDR3 DNA: TGCGCCAGCAGCTCTACAGGGTTCACTGAAGCTTTCTTT. V and J are TRBV5-1 and TRBJ1-1; the D gene is possibly TRBD1 (6 bases). The V end was cut by 3 bases, the J end by 4 bases, with 10 bases between. This CDR3 is built from 13 residues. From germline, CDR1 is SGHRS and CDR2 YFSETQ. The full variable domain, rest sourced from reference TRBV5-1 and TRBJ1-1, is KAGVTQTPRYLIKTRGQQVTLSCSPISGHRSVSWYQQTPGQGLQFLFEYFSETQRNKGNFPGRFSGRQFSNSRSEMNVSTLELGDSALYLCASSSTGFTEAFFGQGTRLTVV.

The rearrangement uses TRBV5-4 and TRBJ1-3; the D is unclear. CDR1 is SGHNT, CDR2 YYREEE, per germline (reference sequence). The CDR3 is made up of 12 amino acids. V was clipped by 4 bases and J by 7 bases, with 9 bases between them. The CDR3 loop reads CASSRDMNTIYF. In nucleotides, the CDR3 is TGTGCCAGCAGCCGAGACATGAACACCATATATTTT.

This clone was recorded only once. This chain uses TRBV5-1 with TRBJ1-2, with D possibly TRBD1 on 5 matching bases. V lost 4 bases, J lost 9 bases, and 13 bases lay in between. CDR3 length: 12 amino acids. Germline loops: CDR1 SGHRS, CDR2 YFSETQ. CDR3 bases: TGCGCCAGCAGCGGCCCCGGGGACCGCTACACCTTC. Translated, it gives CASSGPGDRYTF.

This chain joins TRBV4-2 and TRBJ2-7; TRBD2 agrees at 7 bases. The CDR3 length is 14 residues. V was pared by 1 base and J by 5 bases, with 5 bases of the junction left unmatched. Germline CDR1 LGHNA, CDR2 YNFKEQ. The CDR3 region is CASSQASGKHEQYF. The CDR3 nucleotides read TGTGCCAGCAGCCAAGCGAGCGGGAAACACGAGCAGTACTTC.

The count of this clone is one. The gene calls are TRBV28 and TRBJ1-1, with 7 bases that match TRBD1. V trimming: 5 bases; J trimming: 4 bases; junction bases outside the gene matches: 16. CDR3 length: 17 residues. Germline CDR1 and CDR2: MDHEN and SYDVKM. The CDR3 region has the DNA TGTGCCAGCAGTCCGCCCAGGGGGGGGTACGGGGCCACTGAAGCTTTCTTT. This encodes CASSPPRGGYGATEAFF.

DNA for the CDR3: TGTGCCAGCAGCTTAGAGGGACTAGCGGGAGGTTTAGCAGATACGCAGTATTTT. Protein sequence: CASSLEGLAGGLADTQYF. The chain combines TRBV7-8 with TRBJ2-3; 15 nucleotides agree with TRBD2. The CDR3 is 18 residues long. V dropped 1 base and J dropped 4; count of bases not matched to a gene: 6. The germline V gene has CDR1 SGHVS and CDR2 FQNEAQ.

The chain uses TRBV28 and TRBJ1-2, with no clear D. Trimming pared 7 bases from V and 0 bases from J, leaving 15 bases between. CDR1 MDHEN and CDR2 SYDVKM come from the germline V gene. CDR3 length: 15 residues. CDR3 DNA sequence: TGTGCCAGCACCACCGGCTATCCAGCTAACTATGGCTACACCTTC. It yields the protein CASTTGYPANYGYTF.

The rearrangement joins TRBV6-5 to TRBJ1-5, with D unclear. Trimming removed 2 bases at V and 4 bases at J, with 6 bases between. The CDR3 has 13 residues. CDR1 is MNHEY and CDR2 is SVGAGI in the germline V gene. The CDR3 is CASSYNINQPQHF. The CDR3 DNA reads TGTGCCAGCAGTTACAACATAAATCAGCCCCAGCATTTT.

The rearrangement joins TRBV19 to TRBJ1-4, with D possibly TRBD1 on 5 matching bases. V gave up 3 bases and J gave up 3 bases, with 14 bases separating them. Germline-derived CDR1 and CDR2 are LNHDA and SQIVND (reference sequence). The CDR3 contains 16 residues. The DNA of the CDR3 is TGTGCCAGTAGTATCGGCCAGGGCGGACCTAATGAAAAACTGTTTTTT. Its translation is CASSIGQGGPNEKLFF.

This clone was counted a single time. This chain connects TRBV10-2 to TRBJ1-5; the D gene is possibly TRBD1 (6 bases). V lost 7 bases and J lost 7, with 14 bases in between. This CDR3 is built from 13 residues. Germline CDR1 is WSHSY and CDR2 is SAAADI. In DNA form, the CDR3 reads TGCGCCAGCAACGACAGGACCTCACAGCCCCAGCATTTT. This encodes CASNDRTSQPQHF.

The chain carries TRBV19 and TRBJ2-3; 9 bases line up with TRBD2. V lost 5 bases, J lost 1 base, and 4 bases stayed unmatched. This CDR3 spans 15 amino acids. Per the germline V gene, CDR1 is LNHDA and CDR2 is SQIVND (reference sequence). The CDR3 protein is CASSPSSGGTDTQYF. CDR3 in DNA: TGTGCCAGTAGTCCCTCTAGCGGGGGCACAGATACGCAGTATTTT.

This clone was counted ten times or more. The chain is built from TRBV7-9 and TRBJ1-4; D is unresolved. Trimming cost V 3 bases and J 5 bases, with 10 bases left between them. This CDR3 has 14 amino acids. Per the germline V gene, CDR1 is SEHNR and CDR2 is FQNEAQ (reference sequence). The CDR3 coding sequence is TGTGCCAGCAGCTTGACAAACAAGAATGAAAAACTGTTTTTT. This encodes CASSLTNKNEKLFF.

This clone was recorded once. This sequence joins TRBV7-6 and TRBJ2-3, with unresolved D. This CDR3 has 13 residues. Germline V lookup: CDR1 SGHVS, CDR2 FNYEAQ. The V end was cut by 1 base, the J end by 4 bases, with 6 bases between. The CDR3 coding sequence is TGTGCCAGCAGCTTAGTACCGTCAGATACGCAGTATTTT. This sequence encodes CASSLVPSDTQYF.

V usage is TRBV27 and J usage is TRBJ2-6; D gene unclear. The germline V and J ends were trimmed by 1 base and 4 bases, with 11 bases remaining between them. Germline V gene data show CDR1 as MNHEY and CDR2 as SMNVEV (reference sequence). CDR3 length: 16 amino acids. The CDR3 reads CASSLYGARGANVLTF. Here the CDR3 DNA reads TGTGCCAGCAGTTTATACGGCGCGAGGGGGGCCAACGTCCTGACTTTC.

The chain is built from TRBV15 and TRBJ2-6; D remains ambiguous. Between the trimmed V and J ends, which lost 4 bases and 4 bases, there was a span of 11 bases. This CDR3 comprises 15 residues. Germline assignment: CDR1 LNHNV and CDR2 YYDKDF (reference sequence). The DNA for the CDR3 is TGTGCCACCAGCAAAGACAAAGCCGGGGCCAACGTCCTGACTTTC. Translation gives CATSKDKAGANVLTF.

CDR3 DNA sequence: TGTGCCAGCAGCTTCGACGGACTAGCGGCCCCCACCGGGGAGCTGTTTTTT. Translated: CASSFDGLAAPTGELFF. The chain combines TRBV7-2 with TRBJ2-2; TRBD2 matches at 10 bases. This CDR3 has 17 residues. V trimming: 3 bases; J trimming: 4 bases; junction bases outside the gene matches: 8. CDR1 is SGHTA and CDR2 is FQGNSA in the germline V gene.

This clone was detected once. The chain combines TRBV29-1 with TRBJ2-3; 11 bases match TRBD1. CDR3 size: 18 residues. The trim removed 3 bases at V and 2 bases at J, leaving 13 bases unmatched. CDR1 and CDR2 from the germline V gene are SQVTM and ANQGSEA. In nucleotides, the CDR3 is TGCAGCGTTGAGAAACTGTTTCGGGACAGGGGGACCACAGATACGCAGTATTTT. Protein sequence: CSVEKLFRDRGTTDTQYF.

The J gene is TRBJ2-7, the V gene TRBV5-1, with a tentative D call TRBD1 (6 bases). Germline values: CDR1 SGHRS, CDR2 YFSETQ. This CDR3 has 13 residues. Trimming shortened V by 0 bases and J by 9 bases, and 13 bases separated the two germline ends. The CDR3 bases are TGCGCCAGCAGCTTGGGGACAGTCGAGGTGCAGTACTTC. Its protein is CASSLGTVEVQYF. The entire variable domain, with the rest obtained from reference TRBV5-1 and TRBJ2-7, is as follows: KAGVTQTPRYLIKTRGQQVTLSCSPISGHRSVSWYQQTPGQGLQFLFEYFSETQRNKGNFPGRFSGRQFSNSRSEMNVSTLELGDSALYLCASSLGTVEVQYFGPGTRLTVT.

This chain joins TRBV7-2 and TRBJ1-1, with no clear D. There are 14 residues in the CDR3. V lost 6 bases and J 2 bases, leaving 13 bases between the germline ends. Germline-derived CDR1 and CDR2 are SGHTA and FQGNSA. CDR3 coding DNA: TGTGCCAGCAGTCCCCGGGCGGGTAACACTGAAGCTTTCTTT. This gives the protein CASSPRAGNTEAFF.

The gene calls are TRBV27 and TRBJ1-1; D is uncertain. V shed 8 bases and J shed 4 bases, with 14 bases lying between them. This CDR3 is 13 amino acids long. In germline, CDR1 is MNHEY, CDR2 SMNVEV (reference sequence). CDR3 sequence reads: CASFPRDSTEAFF. The CDR3 DNA reads as TGTGCCAGCTTTCCAAGGGATTCCACTGAAGCTTTCTTT.

With regard to this clone: The same CDR3 can be traced to other DNA sequences in this sample. This chain links TRBV11-1 with TRBJ2-7, with TRBD2 matching 12 bases. The germline V gene has CDR1 SGHAT and CDR2 FQDESV (reference sequence). This CDR3 is 14 amino acids long. Germline trimming cut 4 bases from V and 6 bases from J; bases unmatched to any gene: 4. The CDR3: CASSSGLAGLEQYF. The CDR3 nucleotides are TGTGCCAGCAGCTCCGGACTAGCGGGGCTCGAGCAGTACTTC.

This chain joins TRBV7-9 and TRBJ2-5; D call uncertain. With 3 bases removed from V and 5 bases from J, the gap between germline ends came to 7 bases. CDR3 size: 12 residues. The germline V gene has CDR1 SEHNR and CDR2 FQNEAQ (reference sequence). The CDR3 nucleotides are TGTGCCAGCAGCTTCCAAAGGGAGACCCAGTACTTC. This translates into CASSFQRETQYF.

V gene TRBV7-8 combines with J gene TRBJ2-1, with 8 bases identical to TRBD2. The CDR3 extends over 13 amino acids. Germline CDR1 and CDR2: SGHVS and FQNEAQ. V lost 3 bases and J lost 9; bases outside the gene matches: 4. CDR3 coding DNA: TGTGCCAGCAGCTTGCCAGCGGGAGTTGAGCAGTTCTTC. Amino acid sequence: CASSLPAGVEQFF.

The J gene is TRBJ2-1, the V gene TRBV7-8; TRBD2 agrees at 9 bases. V lost 6 bases to trimming and J lost 8 bases; unmatched junction nucleotides: 8. CDR3 size: 14 residues. Germline V CDR1 and CDR2: SGHVS, FQNEAQ. CDR3 bases: TGTGCCAGCAGACTTTTAGCGGGAGTCTATGAGCAGTTCTTC. Encoded protein: CASRLLAGVYEQFF.

The table lists this clone with a few counts. The chain is built from TRBV11-3 and TRBJ1-5; D is undetermined. Trimming left V 6 bases short and J 8 bases short, with 8 bases between. The CDR3 length is 11 residues. From germline, CDR1 is SGHNT and CDR2 YENEEA. The CDR3 protein is CASRGREPQHF. In nucleotides, the CDR3 is TGTGCCAGCAGGGGGAGGGAGCCCCAGCATTTT.

The chain links TRBV5-6 to TRBJ1-1, with D maybe TRBD1 (5 bases). The germline V and J ends were trimmed by 2 bases and 4 bases, with 9 bases remaining between them. This CDR3 has 13 residues. Germline V gene sequence: CDR1 SGHDT, CDR2 YYEEEE. The CDR3 sequence is CASSLTRGTEAFF. DNA of the CDR3: TGTGCCAGCAGCTTAACAAGGGGCACTGAAGCTTTCTTT. The full variable domain, in which reference TRBV5-6 and TRBJ1-1 provide the parts outside the CDR3, is DAGVTQSPTHLIKTRGQQVTLRCSPKSGHDTVSWYQQALGQGPQFIFQYYEEEERQRGNFPDRFSGHQFPNYSSELNVNALLLGDSALYLCASSLTRGTEAFFGQGTRLTVV.

Concerning this clone itself: This CDR3 is also generated by other DNA sequences in the sample. The chain combines TRBV5-1 with TRBJ1-1, with 8 bases aligning to TRBD1. The length of the CDR3 is 14 residues. Trimming removed 4 bases from V and 2 bases from J; junction bases left unmatched: 4. CDR1 SGHRS and CDR2 YFSETQ come from the germline V gene. DNA for the CDR3: TGCGCCAGCAGCGTGACAGGGGTAAACACTGAAGCTTTCTTT. It specifies CASSVTGVNTEAFF.

The chain carries TRBV19 and TRBJ1-3; D is ambiguous. CDR3 size: 14 residues. Germline V gene lookup returns CDR1 LNHDA and CDR2 SQIVND (reference sequence). Trimming took 5 bases from V and 0 from J, leaving 8 bases between them. In DNA form, the CDR3 reads TGTGCCAGTAGTGAGGAAAGCTCTGGAAACACCATATATTTT. Its protein is CASSEESSGNTIYF.